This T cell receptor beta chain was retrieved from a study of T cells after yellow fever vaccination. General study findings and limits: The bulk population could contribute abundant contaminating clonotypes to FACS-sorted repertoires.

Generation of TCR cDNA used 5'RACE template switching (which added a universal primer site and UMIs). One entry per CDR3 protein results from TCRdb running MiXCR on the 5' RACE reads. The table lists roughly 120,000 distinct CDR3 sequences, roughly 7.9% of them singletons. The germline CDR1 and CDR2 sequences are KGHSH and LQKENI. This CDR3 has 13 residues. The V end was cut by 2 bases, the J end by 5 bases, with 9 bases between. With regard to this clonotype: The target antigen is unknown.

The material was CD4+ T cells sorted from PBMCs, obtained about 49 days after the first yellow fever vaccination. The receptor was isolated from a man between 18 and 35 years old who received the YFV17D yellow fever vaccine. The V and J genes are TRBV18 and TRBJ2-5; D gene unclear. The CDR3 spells CASSPRQDETQYF. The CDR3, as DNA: TGTGCCAGCTCACCAAGACAAGACGAGACCCAGTACTTC.